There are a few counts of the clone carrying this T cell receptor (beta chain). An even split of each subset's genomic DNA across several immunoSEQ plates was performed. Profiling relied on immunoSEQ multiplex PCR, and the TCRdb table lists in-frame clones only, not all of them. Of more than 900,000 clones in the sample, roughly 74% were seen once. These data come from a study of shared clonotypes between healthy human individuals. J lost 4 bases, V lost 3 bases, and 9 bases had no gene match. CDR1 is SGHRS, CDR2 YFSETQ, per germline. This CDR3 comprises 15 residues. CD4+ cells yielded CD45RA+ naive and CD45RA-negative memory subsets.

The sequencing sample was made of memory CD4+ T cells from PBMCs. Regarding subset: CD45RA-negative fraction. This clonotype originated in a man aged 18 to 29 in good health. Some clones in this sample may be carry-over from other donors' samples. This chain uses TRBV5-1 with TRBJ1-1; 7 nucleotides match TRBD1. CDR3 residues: CASSSNPTGTTEAFF. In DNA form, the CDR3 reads TGCGCCAGCAGCTCCAATCCGACAGGGACCACTGAAGCTTTCTTT.